This passage covers 24 T cell receptor beta chains from one sample sequenced in a study of blood T cell repertoires in COVID-19. Sequencing was performed with immunoSEQ multiplex PCR; in TCRdb, only in-frame clones are kept and a portion is missing. The data show about 260,000 clones, around 84% seen once. Sequencing was done on a sample of peripheral blood. Source of these receptors: a man between 60 and 70 years old with acute or convalescent COVID-19.

The count of this clone is one. This rearrangement joins TRBV30 to TRBJ1-5, with TRBD1 matching over 12 bases. The V gene end was trimmed by 2 bases and the J gene end by 7 bases; junction bases not matched to a gene: 6. The V gene's germline CDR1 is GTSNPN and CDR2 SVGIG (reference sequence). The CDR3 is 15 amino acids. The CDR3 region has the DNA TGTGCCTGGAGTCCCGGGACAGGGGGCCGACAGCCCCAGCATTTT. Translation: CAWSPGTGGRQPQHF. The full variable domain, in which reference TRBV30 and TRBJ1-5 provide the parts outside the CDR3, is SQTIHQWPATLVQPVGSPLSLECTVEGTSNPNLYWYRQAAGRGLQLLFYSVGIGQISSEVPQNLSASRPQDRQFILSSKKLLLSDSGFYLCAWSPGTGGRQPQHFGDGTRLSIL.

The chain recombines TRBV5-1 with TRBJ2-3; 8 bases agree with TRBD2. V was clipped by 4 bases and J by 1 base; unmatched bases: 8. Germline V gives CDR1 SGHRS, CDR2 YFSETQ. The length of the CDR3 is 16 residues. The CDR3 region has the DNA TGCGCCAGCAGCGGGCGCGGGGGGCCTGGCACAGATACGCAGTATTTT. Amino acids: CASSGRGGPGTDTQYF.

In its sample, this clone was seen once. The J gene is TRBJ1-6, the V gene TRBV15; D not resolved. The V end lost 3 bases, the J end lost 8 bases, and 5 bases lay between the germline ends. CDR1 LNHNV and CDR2 YYDKDF come from the germline V gene (reference sequence). This CDR3 spans 12 amino acids. The CDR3 DNA sequence: TGTGCCACCAGCAGGGCTGATTCACCCCTCCACTTT. Residues: CATSRADSPLHF.

This clone was counted a single time. This sequence joins TRBV6-5 and TRBJ1-2; unclear D gene. This CDR3 comprises 15 residues. V was clipped by 0 bases and J by 2 bases, with 10 bases between them. The germline V gene has CDR1 MNHEY and CDR2 SVGAGI. The CDR3 sequence is CASSYSAGPNYGYTF. CDR3 DNA: TGTGCCAGCAGTTACTCGGCGGGCCCCAACTATGGCTACACCTTC.

The chain links TRBV15 to TRBJ2-5; D may be TRBD2 (5 bases). This CDR3 is built from 14 residues. The V gene's germline CDR1 is LNHNV and CDR2 YYDKDF (reference sequence). V lost 0 bases, J lost 4 bases, and 9 bases lay in between. Here the CDR3 DNA reads TGTGCCACCAGCAGAGATGCGAGGGCAGAGACCCAGTACTTC. Translated: CATSRDARAETQYF.

This chain connects TRBV2 to TRBJ1-1; D not resolved. The germline V and J ends were trimmed by 4 bases and 1 base, with 7 bases remaining between them. This CDR3 has 13 amino acids. CDR1 and CDR2 (germline): SNHLY, FYNNEI. The CDR3 coding sequence is TGTGCCAGCAGTGGGGCCAGGAACACTGAAGCTTTCTTT. Amino acids: CASSGARNTEAFF.

The chain combines TRBV27 with TRBJ2-3; 7 nucleotides match TRBD2. V shed 4 bases and J 2 bases; nucleotides not matched to a gene: 6. Per the germline V gene, CDR1 is MNHEY and CDR2 is SMNVEV (reference sequence). This CDR3 spans 15 amino acids. The CDR3 nucleotides are TGTGCCAGCAGTTCTCTAGCGGCTTCCACAGATACGCAGTATTTT. Its translation is CASSSLAASTDTQYF.

The chain links TRBV24-1 to TRBJ2-5; 8 bases are a match to TRBD1. This CDR3 is 18 amino acids long. CDR1 and CDR2 (germline): KGHDR, SFDVKD. V shed 8 bases, J shed 5 bases, and the junction held 21 bases outside the gene matches. The CDR3 here is CATTDGPGQVFPWETQYF. In nucleotides, the CDR3 is TGTGCCACCACGGACGGCCCGGGACAGGTCTTTCCCTGGGAGACCCAGTACTTC.

This clone has just one count. The CDR3 is CASSGTGNQPQHF. The DNA for the CDR3 is TGTGCCAGTAGTGGCACAGGCAATCAGCCCCAGCATTTT. V is TRBV19 and J is TRBJ1-5; D not certain. V dropped 5 bases and J dropped 2 bases, with 7 bases sitting between them. The CDR3 is 13 residues long. Germline values: CDR1 LNHDA, CDR2 SQIVND (reference sequence). Filled out from reference TRBV19 and TRBJ1-5, the complete variable domain reads DGGITQSPKYLFRKEGQNVTLSCEQNLNHDAMYWYRQDPGQGLRLIYYSQIVNDFQKGDIAEGYSVSREKKESFPLTVTSAQKNPTAFYLCASSGTGNQPQHFGDGTRLSIL.

The J gene is TRBJ1-2, the V gene TRBV15; TRBD1 might be the D (6 bases). The CDR3 sequence is 12 residues long. The V end was cut by 7 bases, the J end by 3 bases, with 9 bases between. Germline-derived CDR1 and CDR2 are LNHNV and YYDKDF (reference sequence). This CDR3 is CATTGDDYGYTF. The CDR3 nucleotides read TGTGCCACCACAGGGGACGACTATGGCTACACCTTC.

The table lists this clone with a count of one. This rearrangement joins TRBV5-4 to TRBJ1-2, with D possibly matching TRBD1 (5 bases). The CDR3 has 14 residues. The germline V and J ends were trimmed by 4 bases and 4 bases, with 14 bases remaining between them. From germline, CDR1 is SGHNT and CDR2 YYREEE (reference sequence). CDR3 region: CASSPGGGGYGYTF. CDR3 sequence (DNA): TGTGCCAGCAGCCCTGGGGGGGGTGGCTATGGCTACACCTTC.

This clone was counted once. The chain recombines TRBV5-6 with TRBJ2-3; 8 bases align to TRBD1. Trimming cost V 2 bases and J 8 bases; bases outside gene matches: 1. The germline V gene has CDR1 SGHDT and CDR2 YYEEEE. This CDR3 comprises 12 residues. CDR3 in amino acids: CASSLTGGTQYF. The CDR3, as DNA: TGTGCCAGCAGCTTAACAGGGGGTACGCAGTATTTT.

The rearrangement joins TRBV7-3 to TRBJ1-1; D remains ambiguous. The CDR3 runs 13 residues. V was shortened by 6 bases and J by 0 bases, with 8 bases between the two germline ends. Germline values: CDR1 SGHTA, CDR2 FQGTGA. CDR3 amino acids: CASRSSLNTEAFF. For the CDR3, the DNA is TGTGCCAGCAGATCCTCCTTGAACACTGAAGCTTTCTTT.

Written as DNA, the CDR3 is TGCGCCAGCAGCTTGGCGGGACTAGCAGCCACAGATACGCAGTATTTT. Protein: CASSLAGLAATDTQYF. The rearrangement links TRBV5-1 to TRBJ2-3; 9 bases are shared with TRBD2. V trimming: 0 bases; J trimming: 2 bases; junction bases outside the gene matches: 4. Germline V gene lookup returns CDR1 SGHRS and CDR2 YFSETQ. CDR3 size: 16 residues.

The chain has TRBV28 and TRBJ1-6; possible D gene TRBD1, 6 bases. V was clipped by 1 base and J by 9 bases, with 13 bases between them. Germline-derived CDR1 and CDR2 are MDHEN and SYDVKM. The CDR3 spans 15 residues. The CDR3: CASSLFGGLGSPLHF. The CDR3 DNA follows: TGTGCCAGCAGTTTATTCGGGGGGCTGGGTTCACCCCTCCACTTT.

This chain links TRBV7-3 with TRBJ2-1; TRBD2 aligns across 14 bases. The junction had 4 bases not matched to a gene; V was cut back by 4 bases and J by 8 bases. The CDR3 covers 15 residues. Germline CDR1 and CDR2: SGHTA and FQGTGA. CDR3 residues: CASSSGLAGGYEQFF. In DNA form, the CDR3 reads TGTGCCAGCAGCTCTGGACTAGCGGGGGGTTATGAGCAGTTCTTC.

This chain uses TRBV7-9 with TRBJ1-1; 7 nucleotides align to TRBD1. There are 14 residues in the CDR3. Germline V gives CDR1 SEHNR, CDR2 FQNEAQ (reference sequence). The V segment lost 3 bases and the J segment 4 bases; nucleotides outside the gene matches: 5. The CDR3 here is CASSLTGLGTEAFF. CDR3 coding DNA: TGTGCCAGCAGCTTGACAGGGCTGGGCACTGAAGCTTTCTTT.

The chain combines TRBV7-2 with TRBJ2-3, with 7 bases fitting TRBD2. Germline V CDR1 and CDR2: SGHTA, FQGNSA. The CDR3 contains 17 residues. J lost 0 bases, V lost 3 bases, and 9 bases had no gene match. CDR3 loop: CASSLFSTSESTDTQYF. DNA of the CDR3: TGTGCCAGCAGCTTGTTTTCAACTAGCGAAAGCACAGATACGCAGTATTTT.

The CDR3 sequence is CASSSSGSWETQYF. CDR3 DNA sequence: TGTGCCAGCAGCTCCAGCGGGAGCTGGGAGACCCAGTACTTC. The rearrangement uses TRBV7-6 and TRBJ2-5; 8 bases match TRBD2. The length of the CDR3 is 14 residues. The J segment lost 5 bases and the V segment lost 4 bases, leaving 6 bases of the junction unmatched. Germline V gene data show CDR1 as SGHVS and CDR2 as FNYEAQ.

The chain uses TRBV18 and TRBJ2-5; tentative D call: TRBD1 (5 bases). The assigned J gene may be wrong: the sequence end matches TRBJ2-7 better. Germline lookup yields CDR1 KGHSH and CDR2 LQKENI. The CDR3 is 11 residues long. The DNA of the CDR3 is TGTGCCAGCTCAGACAGTTACGAGCAGTACTTC. This translates into CASSDSYEQYF.

This chain joins TRBV11-2 and TRBJ1-3; weak D call: TRBD1 (5 bases). V was trimmed by 5 bases and J by 0 bases, leaving 14 bases between them. Per germline, CDR1 SGHAT and CDR2 FQNNGV. CDR3 length: 16 amino acids. CDR3 residues: CASSERGPNSGNTIYF. The CDR3 DNA reads as TGTGCCAGCAGCGAAAGGGGCCCAAACTCTGGAAACACCATATATTTT. The full variable domain, with the rest looked up from reference TRBV11-2 and TRBJ1-3, is EAGVAQSPRYKIIEKRQSVAFWCNPISGHATLYWYQQILGQGPKLLIQFQNNGVVDDSQLPKDRFSAERLKGVDSTLKIQPAKLEDSAVYLCASSERGPNSGNTIYFGEGSWLTVV.

The chain links TRBV4-2 to TRBJ2-7, with 12 bases fitting TRBD2. CDR3 length equals 17 residues. V lost 3 bases to trimming and J lost 4 bases; unmatched junction nucleotides: 10. Germline V gives CDR1 LGHNA, CDR2 YNFKEQ. CDR3: CASSQPTGTSGSYEQYF. The CDR3 coding sequence is TGTGCCAGCAGCCAGCCTACCGGGACTAGCGGGTCGTACGAGCAGTACTTC.

Only one count was recorded for this clone. This chain links TRBV6-2 or TRBV6-3 with TRBJ2-7, with TRBD2 identical over 12 bases. V lost 8 bases to trimming and J lost 2 bases; unmatched junction nucleotides: 7. Germline V gene data show CDR1 as MNHEY and CDR2 as SVGEGT. The CDR3 runs to 15 residues. CDR3 amino acids: CASRPGLAGPYEQYF. CDR3 coding DNA: TGTGCCAGCCGCCCGGGACTAGCGGGCCCCTACGAGCAGTACTTC.

The chain combines TRBV5-4 with TRBJ2-5; no firm D call. The CDR3 loop spans 14 amino acids. Germline CDR1 reads SGHNT; CDR2 reads YYREEE (reference sequence). The ends were cut back, 1 base at V and 1 base at J, with 8 bases in the middle. CDR3 DNA: TGTGCCAGCAGCTTGTCGTACACCCAAGAGACCCAGTACTTC. It codes for CASSLSYTQETQYF. Looking up the rest from reference TRBV5-4 and TRBJ2-5 gives the full variable domain: ETGVTQSPTHLIKTRGQQVTLRCSSQSGHNTVSWYQQALGQGPQFIFQYYREEENGRGNFPPRFSGLQFPNYSSELNVNALELDDSALYLCASSLSYTQETQYFGPGTRLLVL.